These T cell receptor beta chains were read from a single sample in a study of identical twins. One entry per CDR3 protein results from TCRdb running MiXCR on the 5' RACE reads. The table has around 530,000 distinct CDR3 sequences, nearly 15% seen once. In addition, the sample was reused for a study of yellow fever vaccine responses in identical twins.

The sample consisted of CD4+ T cells sorted from blood. The receptors shown here come from a woman younger than 35 in good health. CDR3s include the opening cysteine and the closing phenylalanine or tryptophan. Each record gives: D gene, clone size, J gene, V gene, CDR3 DNA, CDR3 protein. D genes are given only for firm matches. Some rows have no size entry. The others give once, few or many, or a class for an expanded clone.

>-|few|TRBJ1-4|TRBV6-1
TGTGCCAGCAGCAGAAGGAGGGGGGCAACTAATGAAAAACTGTTTTTT
CASSRRRGATNEKLFF
>-|-|TRBJ2-3|TRBV20-1
TGCAGTGCCCGGAGGTCAGCTTCTAGCACAGATACGCAGTATTTT
CSARRSASSTDTQYF
>-|-|TRBJ2-5|TRBV7-8
TGTGCCAGCAGCCGAAGCGAAGAGACCCAGTACTTC
CASSRSEETQYF
>TRBD2|-|TRBJ2-2|TRBV10-2
TGCGCCAGCAGGGGGGTTAGCGGGAGATGGACCGGGGAGCTGTTTTTT
CASRGVSGRWTGELFF
>TRBD2|-|TRBJ2-2|TRBV14
TGTGCCAGCAGCCGAGAGTGGTGGGTCGGTGGGGCTAGCGGGGGCCCTGAGAACACCGGGGAGCTGTTTTTT
CASSREWWVGGASGGPENTGELFF
>-|-|TRBJ1-2|TRBV4-1
TGCGCCAGCAGCCAAGTTCTCATAGCTAACTATGGCTACACCTTC
CASSQVLIANYGYTF
>-|-|TRBJ1-2|TRBV28
TGTGCCAGCAGTCCCACCGGGACGGCGAACTATGGCTACACCTTC
CASSPTGTANYGYTF
>-|-|TRBJ2-3|TRBV29-1
TGCAGCGTTGAATCCCCCGCCACAGATACGCAGTATTTT
CSVESPATDTQYF
>TRBD1|few|TRBJ2-1|TRBV24-1
TGTGCCACCAGTGATTTGAGGGACAGGGGCCACAATGAGCAGTTCTTC
CATSDLRDRGHNEQFF
>-|few|TRBJ2-2|TRBV5-1
TGCGCCAGCAGCAAGGACCTGGGGGAGCTGTTTTTT
CASSKDLGELFF
>-|few|TRBJ2-5|TRBV24-1
TGTGCCACCAGTGATCCTGGAGAGACCCAGTACTTC
CATSDPGETQYF
>TRBD1|-|TRBJ2-2|TRBV6-1
TGTGCCAGCAGTGCTCGGACAGGGGTTCCCGGGGAGCTGTTTTTT
CASSARTGVPGELFF
>-|-|TRBJ2-1|TRBV27
TGTGCCAGCAGTTTATCGAGGGGGATCTATCAGTTCTTC
CASSLSRGIYQFF
>TRBD1|-|TRBJ1-5|TRBV7-6
TGTGCCAGCAGCGACGGGACAGGGGGCGGTCAGCCCCAGCATTTT
CASSDGTGGGQPQHF
>-|few|TRBJ2-1|TRBV24-1
TGTGCCACCAGTGCCCAAAACGGGGAACCTCGCGACAATGAGCAGTTCTTC
CATSAQNGEPRDNEQFF
>TRBD2|few|TRBJ2-5|TRBV24-1
TGTGCCACCAGTGATGGGGCTAGCGGGAGAGAGACCCAGTACTTC
CATSDGASGRETQYF
>-|-|TRBJ2-1|TRBV12-3/TRBV12-4
TGTGCCAGCAGTTCTCAACAGCCGAGCTCCTACAATGAGCAGTTCTTC
CASSSQQPSSYNEQFF
>-|few|TRBJ1-5|TRBV24-1
TGTGCCACCAGTGACCGGACCGGTTTCGGGTTGCCCCAGCATTTT
CATSDRTGFGLPQHF
>-|-|TRBJ2-1|TRBV20-1
TGCAGTGCTAATAGCCGGTGGTCCTACAATGAGCAGTTCTTC
CSANSRWSYNEQFF
>-|-|TRBJ1-1|TRBV2
TGTGCCAGCAGTTATAACGGACAGAACACTGAAGCTTTCTTT
CASSYNGQNTEAFF
>TRBD1|-|TRBJ2-7|TRBV29-1
TGCAGCGTTGAAACAGGGGGCGCGACCTACGAGCAGTACTTC
CSVETGGATYEQYF
>-|few|TRBJ2-7|TRBV12-3/TRBV12-4
TGTGCCAGCAGTTTTTCCGGGGGCCCCTACGAGCAGTACTTC
CASSFSGGPYEQYF
>TRBD1|-|TRBJ2-7|TRBV4-1
TGCGCCAGCAGCCAAGTTCCGGGACAGGGGTCCTACGAGCAGTACTTC
CASSQVPGQGSYEQYF
>TRBD2|-|TRBJ2-3|TRBV11-2
TGTGCCAGCAGCCACCGAGCGGGGGGGAGCACAGATACGCAGTATTTT
CASSHRAGGSTDTQYF
>-|few|TRBJ2-1|TRBV7-2
TGTGCCAGCAGCTTAGTGGCCACAGTCATGGGGAATGAGCAGTTCTTC
CASSLVATVMGNEQFF
>-|once|TRBJ2-1|TRBV20-1
TGCAGTGCCGTATCACCCGCGGGATCGAATGAGCAGTTCTTC
CSAVSPAGSNEQFF
>-|few|TRBJ2-7|TRBV3-1
TGTGCCAGCAGCGCCCGGACTACACGAAACCGGGTCCTCTACGAGCAGTACTTC
CASSARTTRNRVLYEQYF
>-|few|TRBJ2-1|TRBV20-1
TGCAGTGCTAGAGACCCCCCGTGGAATGAGCAGTTCTTC
CSARDPPWNEQFF
>TRBD1|-|TRBJ2-4|TRBV29-1
TGCAGCGTTCGGGACAGATTAGCCAAAAACATTCAGTACTTC
CSVRDRLAKNIQYF
>-|-|TRBJ2-3|TRBV24-1
TGTGCCACCAGTGATTTTGGCGCAGATACGCAGTATTTT
CATSDFGADTQYF
>-|-|TRBJ1-4|TRBV6-5
TGTGCCAGCAGTTACGCAACAGGGACTAATGAAAAACTGTTTTTT
CASSYATGTNEKLFF
>-|-|TRBJ1-6|TRBV3-1
TGTGCCAGCAGCCAAGAGATAGGGACCAATTCACCCCTCCACTTT
CASSQEIGTNSPLHF
>TRBD2|-|TRBJ2-1|TRBV6-2/TRBV6-3
TGTGCCACCAAGTCGACAAGCGGGAGTCCTCGGGGTGAGCAGTTCTTC
CATKSTSGSPRGEQFF
>-|few|TRBJ1-6|TRBV5-8
TGTGCCAGCAGCTTGGTCAGGGGCTATAATTCACCCCTCCACTTT
CASSLVRGYNSPLHF
>TRBD1|few|TRBJ1-5|TRBV20-1
TGCAGTGTCTCTCAGGGGGAGGGGCCCCAGCATTTT
CSVSQGEGPQHF
>TRBD2|-|TRBJ2-3|TRBV19
TGTGCCAGTAGCACCGGGACTAGTAACACAGATACGCAGTATTTT
CASSTGTSNTDTQYF
>-|few|TRBJ1-4|TRBV10-3
TGTGCCACCCACGACGGTAATGAAAAACTGTTTTTT
CATHDGNEKLFF
>-|once|TRBJ2-3|TRBV2
TGTGCCAGCAGAAGAAGGTCGGGTACGCAGTATTTT
CASRRRSGTQYF
>-|few|TRBJ1-2|TRBV20-1
TGCAGTGCTAGAGTGATAGGGGGTGGCTACACCTTC
CSARVIGGGYTF
>-|few|TRBJ2-3|TRBV7-3
TGTGCCAGCAGCTTAACCCCCGTGGGACGGGAGAGGGCAGATACGCAGTATTTT
CASSLTPVGRERADTQYF
>TRBD2|-|TRBJ2-2|TRBV6-5
TGTGCCAGCAGTTCAAGCGGGAGTCATTCCGGGGAGCTGTTTTTT
CASSSSGSHSGELFF
>TRBD1|few|TRBJ2-2|TRBV2
TGTGCCAGCAGCGACCAGACAGGGGGCAGGGAGCTGTTTTTT
CASSDQTGGRELFF
>-|-|TRBJ2-7|TRBV20-1
TGCAGTGCCGGTCGCGACGAGCAGTACTTC
CSAGRDEQYF
>-|few|TRBJ2-3|TRBV3-1
TGTGCCAGCAGACAGACAGGCTCCACAGATACGCAGTATTTT
CASRQTGSTDTQYF